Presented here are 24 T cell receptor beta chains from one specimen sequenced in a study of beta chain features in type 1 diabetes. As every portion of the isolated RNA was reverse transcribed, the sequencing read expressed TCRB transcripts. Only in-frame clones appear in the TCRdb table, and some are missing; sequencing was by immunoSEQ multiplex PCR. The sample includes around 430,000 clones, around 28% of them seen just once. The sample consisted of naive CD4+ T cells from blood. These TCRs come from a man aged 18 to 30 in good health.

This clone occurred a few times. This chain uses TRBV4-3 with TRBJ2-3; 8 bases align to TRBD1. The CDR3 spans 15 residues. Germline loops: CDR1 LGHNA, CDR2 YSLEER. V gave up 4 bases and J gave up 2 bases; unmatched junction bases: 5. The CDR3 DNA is TGCGCCAGCAGCCTAGGACAGGGCTACACAGATACGCAGTATTTT. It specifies CASSLGQGYTDTQYF.

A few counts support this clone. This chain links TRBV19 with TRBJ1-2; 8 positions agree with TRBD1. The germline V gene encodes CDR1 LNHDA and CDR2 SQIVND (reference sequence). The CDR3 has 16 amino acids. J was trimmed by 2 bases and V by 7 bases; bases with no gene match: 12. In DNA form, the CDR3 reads TGTGCCAGTATCGCCGGGACAGGCACTGGGAACTATGGCTACACCTTC. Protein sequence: CASIAGTGTGNYGYTF.

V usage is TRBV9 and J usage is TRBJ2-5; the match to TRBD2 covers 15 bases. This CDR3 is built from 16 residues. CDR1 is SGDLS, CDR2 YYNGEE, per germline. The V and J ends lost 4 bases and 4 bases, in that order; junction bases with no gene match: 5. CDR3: CASSPGLAGGRETQYF. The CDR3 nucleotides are TGTGCCAGCAGCCCGGGACTAGCGGGAGGTAGAGAGACCCAGTACTTC. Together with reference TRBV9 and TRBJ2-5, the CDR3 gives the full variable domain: DSGVTQTPKHLITATGQRVTLRCSPRSGDLSVYWYQQSLDQGLQFLIQYYNGEERAKGNILERFSAQQFPDLHSELNLSSLELGDSALYFCASSPGLAGGRETQYFGPGTRLLVL.

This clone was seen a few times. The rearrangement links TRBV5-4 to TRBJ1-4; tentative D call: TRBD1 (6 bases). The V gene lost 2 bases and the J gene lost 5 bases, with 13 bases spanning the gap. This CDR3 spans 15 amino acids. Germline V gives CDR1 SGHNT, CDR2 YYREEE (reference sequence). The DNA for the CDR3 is TGTGCCAGCAGCTTCGCGAGCACAGGGAATGAAAAACTGTTTTTT. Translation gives CASSFASTGNEKLFF. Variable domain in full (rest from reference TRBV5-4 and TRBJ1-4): ETGVTQSPTHLIKTRGQQVTLRCSSQSGHNTVSWYQQALGQGPQFIFQYYREEENGRGNFPPRFSGLQFPNYSSELNVNALELDDSALYLCASSFASTGNEKLFFGSGTQLSVL.

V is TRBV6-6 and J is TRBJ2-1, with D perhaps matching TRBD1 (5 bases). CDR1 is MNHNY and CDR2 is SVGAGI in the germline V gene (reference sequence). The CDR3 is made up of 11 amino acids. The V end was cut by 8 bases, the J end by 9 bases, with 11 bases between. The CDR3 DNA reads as TGTGCCAGCGGGGCTACGGGTGAGCAGTTCTTC. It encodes CASGATGEQFF.

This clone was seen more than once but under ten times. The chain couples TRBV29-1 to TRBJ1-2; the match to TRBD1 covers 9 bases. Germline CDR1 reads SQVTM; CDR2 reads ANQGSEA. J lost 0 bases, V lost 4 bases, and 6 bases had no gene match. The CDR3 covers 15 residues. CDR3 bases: TGCAGCGTTGGGCGCCGGGACAGGGCTAACTATGGCTACACCTTC. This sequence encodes CSVGRRDRANYGYTF.

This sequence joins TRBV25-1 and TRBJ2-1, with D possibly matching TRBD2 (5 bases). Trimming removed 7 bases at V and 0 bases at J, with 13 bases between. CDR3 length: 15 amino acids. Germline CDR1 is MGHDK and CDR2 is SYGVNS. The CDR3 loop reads CASTQPGFSYNEQFF. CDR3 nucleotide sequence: TGTGCCAGCACCCAACCGGGGTTCTCCTACAATGAGCAGTTCTTC.

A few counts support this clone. The chain's CDR3 is CASSLRGLGTDTQYF. CDR3 nucleotide sequence: TGTGCCAGCAGCCTACGAGGACTGGGCACAGATACGCAGTATTTT. The genes are TRBV7-2 and TRBJ2-3, with D maybe TRBD2 (5 bases). The CDR3 runs to 15 residues. V lost 5 bases to trimming and J lost 1 base, with 13 bases between them. The germline V gene has CDR1 SGHTA and CDR2 FQGNSA.

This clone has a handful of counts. The CDR3 is CASSKGPDTQYF. CDR3 nucleotide sequence: TGCGCCAGCAGCAAAGGACCGGATACGCAGTATTTT. J is TRBJ2-3 and V is TRBV5-1, with D unresolved. CDR1 and CDR2 from the germline V gene are SGHRS and YFSETQ. The V end lost 4 bases, the J end lost 6 bases, and 9 bases lay between the germline ends. There are 12 residues in the CDR3. Drawing the rest from reference TRBV5-1 and TRBJ2-3, the complete variable domain is KAGVTQTPRYLIKTRGQQVTLSCSPISGHRSVSWYQQTPGQGLQFLFEYFSETQRNKGNFPGRFSGRQFSNSRSEMNVSTLELGDSALYLCASSKGPDTQYFGPGTRLTVL.

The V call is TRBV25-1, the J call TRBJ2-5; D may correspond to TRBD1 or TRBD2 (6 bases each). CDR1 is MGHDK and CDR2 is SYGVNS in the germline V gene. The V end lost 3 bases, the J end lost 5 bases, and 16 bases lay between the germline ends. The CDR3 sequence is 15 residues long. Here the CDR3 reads CASSDQRGARETQYF. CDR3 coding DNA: TGTGCCAGCAGTGATCAGAGGGGGGCGCGGGAGACCCAGTACTTC.

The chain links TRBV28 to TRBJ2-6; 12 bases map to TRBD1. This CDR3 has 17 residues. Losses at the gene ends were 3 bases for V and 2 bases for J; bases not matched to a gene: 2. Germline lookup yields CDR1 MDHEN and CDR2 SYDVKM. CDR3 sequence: CASSFGTGGTGANVLTF. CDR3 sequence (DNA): TGTGCCAGCAGTTTTGGGACAGGGGGCACTGGGGCCAACGTCCTGACTTTC.

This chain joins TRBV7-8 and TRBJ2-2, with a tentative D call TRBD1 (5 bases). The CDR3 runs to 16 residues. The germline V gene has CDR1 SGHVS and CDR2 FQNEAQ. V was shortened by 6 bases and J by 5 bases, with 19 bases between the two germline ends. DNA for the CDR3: TGTGCCAGCAGTTTACTGGGGCCCGCGGAAACCGGGGAGCTGTTTTTT. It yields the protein CASSLLGPAETGELFF.

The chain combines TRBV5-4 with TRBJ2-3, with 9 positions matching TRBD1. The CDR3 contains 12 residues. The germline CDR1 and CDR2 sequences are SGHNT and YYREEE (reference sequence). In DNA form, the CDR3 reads TGTGCGACCGGGACAGGGTCAGATACGCAGTATTTT. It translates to CATGTGSDTQYF.

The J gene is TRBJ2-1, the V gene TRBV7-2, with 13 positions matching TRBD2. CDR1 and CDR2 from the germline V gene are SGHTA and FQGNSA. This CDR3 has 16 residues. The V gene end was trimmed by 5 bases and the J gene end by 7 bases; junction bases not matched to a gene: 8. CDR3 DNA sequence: TGTGCCAGCAGCCTCCTGGGACTAGCGGGATATAATGAGCAGTTCTTC. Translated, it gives CASSLLGLAGYNEQFF.

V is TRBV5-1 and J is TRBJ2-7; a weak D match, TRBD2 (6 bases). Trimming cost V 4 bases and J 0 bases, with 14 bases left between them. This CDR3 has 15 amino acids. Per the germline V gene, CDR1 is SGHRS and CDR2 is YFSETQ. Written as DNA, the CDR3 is TGCGCCAGCAGCGGCGGGACTGCCCACTCCTACGAGCAGTACTTC. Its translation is CASSGGTAHSYEQYF. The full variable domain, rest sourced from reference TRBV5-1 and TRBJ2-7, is KAGVTQTPRYLIKTRGQQVTLSCSPISGHRSVSWYQQTPGQGLQFLFEYFSETQRNKGNFPGRFSGRQFSNSRSEMNVSTLELGDSALYLCASSGGTAHSYEQYFGPGTRLTVT.

Written as DNA, the CDR3 is TGTGCCACCAGCAGAGATCTGCGTACCGGGGAGCTGTTTTTT. This gives the protein CATSRDLRTGELFF. J is TRBJ2-2 and V is TRBV15; D not resolved. CDR1 is LNHNV, CDR2 YYDKDF, per germline (reference sequence). V was pared by 0 bases and J by 5 bases, with 7 bases between. There are 14 residues in the CDR3. Full variable domain (outside the CDR3, taken from reference TRBV15 and TRBJ2-2): DAMVIQNPRYQVTQFGKPVTLSCSQTLNHNVMYWYQQKSSQAPKLLFHYYDKDFNNEADTPDNFQSRRPNTSFCFLDIRSPGLGDTAMYLCATSRDLRTGELFFGEGSRLTVL.

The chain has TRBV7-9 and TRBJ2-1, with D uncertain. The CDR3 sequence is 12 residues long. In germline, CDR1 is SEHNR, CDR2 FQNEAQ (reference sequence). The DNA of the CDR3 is TGTGCGGCGCGACCCTCCTACAATGAGCAGTTCTTC. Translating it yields CAARPSYNEQFF.

This chain's CDR3 is CASSLESMGYGYTF. The CDR3 DNA reads TGCGCCAGCAGCTTGGAATCCATGGGCTATGGCTACACCTTC. This chain joins TRBV5-1 and TRBJ1-2, with D unresolved. Trimming cost V 0 bases and J 4 bases, with 10 bases left between them. CDR3 size: 14 residues. Germline V gene sequence: CDR1 SGHRS, CDR2 YFSETQ.

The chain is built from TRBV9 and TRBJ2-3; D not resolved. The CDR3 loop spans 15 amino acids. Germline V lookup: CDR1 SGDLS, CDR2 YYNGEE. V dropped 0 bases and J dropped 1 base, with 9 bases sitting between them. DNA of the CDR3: TGTGCCAGCAGCGTAGCCCGCCCTGGCACAGATACGCAGTATTTT. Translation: CASSVARPGTDTQYF.

The CDR3 sequence is CASDRGWDNEQFF. CDR3 bases: TGTGCCTCTGACAGGGGATGGGACAATGAGCAGTTCTTC. The chain carries TRBV30 and TRBJ2-1; TRBD1 agrees at 8 bases. The V and J ends lost 7 bases and 5 bases, in that order; junction bases with no gene match: 7. This CDR3 spans 13 amino acids. Germline V gene lookup returns CDR1 GTSNPN and CDR2 SVGIG (reference sequence).

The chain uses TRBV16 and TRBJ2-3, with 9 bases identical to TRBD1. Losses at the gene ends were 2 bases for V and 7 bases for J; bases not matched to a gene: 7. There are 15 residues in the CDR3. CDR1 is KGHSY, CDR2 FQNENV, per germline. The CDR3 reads CASSQAGTGRNTQYF. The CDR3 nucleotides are TGTGCCAGCAGCCAAGCCGGGACAGGGAGAAATACGCAGTATTTT.

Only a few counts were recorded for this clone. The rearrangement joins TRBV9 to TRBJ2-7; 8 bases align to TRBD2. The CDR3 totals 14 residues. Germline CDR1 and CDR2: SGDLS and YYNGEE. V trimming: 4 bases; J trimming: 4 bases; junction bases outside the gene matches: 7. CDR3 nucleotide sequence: TGTGCCAGCAGCCAAGCGGGAGTAGGGTACGAGCAGTACTTC. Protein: CASSQAGVGYEQYF.

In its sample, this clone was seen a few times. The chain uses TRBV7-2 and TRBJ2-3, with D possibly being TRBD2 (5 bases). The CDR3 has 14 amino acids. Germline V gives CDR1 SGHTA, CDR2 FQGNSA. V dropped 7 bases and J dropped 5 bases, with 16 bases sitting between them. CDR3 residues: CASTKGLAGDTQYF. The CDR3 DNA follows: TGTGCCAGCACTAAAGGCCTCGCGGGAGATACGCAGTATTTT.

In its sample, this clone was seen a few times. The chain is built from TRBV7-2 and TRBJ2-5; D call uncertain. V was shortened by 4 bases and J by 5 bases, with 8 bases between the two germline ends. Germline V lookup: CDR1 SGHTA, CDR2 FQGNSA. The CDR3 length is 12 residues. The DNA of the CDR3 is TGTGCCAGCAGCTCCTCCCCGGAGACCCAGTACTTC. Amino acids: CASSSSPETQYF.